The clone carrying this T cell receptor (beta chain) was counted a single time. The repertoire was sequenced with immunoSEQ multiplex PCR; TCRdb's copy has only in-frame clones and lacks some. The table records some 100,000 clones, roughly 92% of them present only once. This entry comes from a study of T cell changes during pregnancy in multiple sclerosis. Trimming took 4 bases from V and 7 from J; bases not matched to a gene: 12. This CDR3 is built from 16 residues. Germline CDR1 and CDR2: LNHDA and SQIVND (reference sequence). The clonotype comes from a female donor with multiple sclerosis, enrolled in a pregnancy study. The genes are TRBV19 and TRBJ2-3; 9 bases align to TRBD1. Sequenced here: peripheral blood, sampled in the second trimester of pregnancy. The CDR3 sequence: CASSRDGGQGGYTQYF. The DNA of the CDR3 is TGTGCCAGTAGTAGAGACGGGGGACAGGGAGGGTATACGCAGTATTTT.